The clone carrying this T cell receptor (beta chain) was observed at least ten times. Its antigen is not identified. The source of the sample is a study of neurological immune-mediated disorders. 2 million unsorted PBMCs were stored in RNAlater at -80 °C before RNA extraction. V was clipped by 2 bases and J by 3 bases; unmatched bases: 5. This CDR3 has 15 amino acids. In germline, CDR1 is SNHLY, CDR2 FYNNEI. The cDNA was synthesized by means of template-switch 5'RACE, which was carried out with 10-nucleotide random UMIs. Over 200 million TCR-beta sequences (from 15-18 subjects) were yielded by each sequencing run. TCRdb itself ran the 5' RACE reads through MiXCR, one entry per CDR3 protein. The sample consists of tens of thousands of distinct CDR3 sequences, roughly 15% of them appearing once. Overall study findings and caveats: Levels of TCR clonal expansion peaked in HTLV-1-associated myelopathy and reached their lowest in multiple sclerosis, under those of healthy controls.

The chain couples TRBV2 to TRBJ1-2, with TRBD1 identical over 8 bases. The sample comprised PBMCs. The TCR comes from a woman aged 40 to 50 in good health. The CDR3 DNA follows: TGTGCCAGCAGTGAATGGACAGGGAGGCACTATGGCTACACCTTC. This encodes CASSEWTGRHYGYTF.